Presented here are 2 T cell receptor beta chains from one specimen sequenced in a study of blood T cell repertoires in COVID-19. TCRdb's table, derived via immunoSEQ multiplex PCR, lists solely in-frame clones and lacks some. The sample yields some 400,000 clones, just over 90% seen once. Material for sequencing was PBMCs or T cells enriched from blood (not recorded which). The receptors come from a woman between 40 and 55 years old who had been exposed to COVID-19.

The sample holds one count of this clone. This chain connects TRBV30 to TRBJ1-2, with D hard to call. V gave up 4 bases and J gave up 8 bases, with 14 bases separating them. Germline values: CDR1 GTSNPN, CDR2 SVGIG (reference sequence). The CDR3 is 12 residues long. CDR3 loop: CAWTRDVLGYTF. CDR3 coding DNA: TGTGCCTGGACCCGCGATGTGTTAGGCTACACCTTC.

The chain has TRBV5-1 and TRBJ2-7, with TRBD1 matching 7 bases. This CDR3 spans 15 amino acids. V was pared by 2 bases and J by 9 bases, with 14 bases of the junction left unmatched. Germline loops: CDR1 SGHRS, CDR2 YFSETQ. This CDR3 is CASSLEGQPLRGQYF. In DNA, the CDR3 is TGCGCCAGCAGCTTAGAGGGACAGCCACTACGAGGGCAGTACTTC.